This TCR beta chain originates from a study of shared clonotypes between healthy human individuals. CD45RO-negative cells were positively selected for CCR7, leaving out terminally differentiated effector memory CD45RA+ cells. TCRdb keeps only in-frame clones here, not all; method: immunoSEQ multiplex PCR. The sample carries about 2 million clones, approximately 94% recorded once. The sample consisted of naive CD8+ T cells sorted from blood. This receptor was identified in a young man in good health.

The CDR3 DNA follows: TGTGCCAGCAGCTTAGCTGGGCATGGCTTGAATGAGCAGTTCTTC. Protein sequence: CASSLAGHGLNEQFF. The chain links TRBV5-6 to TRBJ2-1; the D is unclear. Germline V gene sequence: CDR1 SGHDT, CDR2 YYEEEE. This CDR3 is 15 amino acids long. Deletions cut 2 bases from V and 7 bases from J, with 16 bases between.